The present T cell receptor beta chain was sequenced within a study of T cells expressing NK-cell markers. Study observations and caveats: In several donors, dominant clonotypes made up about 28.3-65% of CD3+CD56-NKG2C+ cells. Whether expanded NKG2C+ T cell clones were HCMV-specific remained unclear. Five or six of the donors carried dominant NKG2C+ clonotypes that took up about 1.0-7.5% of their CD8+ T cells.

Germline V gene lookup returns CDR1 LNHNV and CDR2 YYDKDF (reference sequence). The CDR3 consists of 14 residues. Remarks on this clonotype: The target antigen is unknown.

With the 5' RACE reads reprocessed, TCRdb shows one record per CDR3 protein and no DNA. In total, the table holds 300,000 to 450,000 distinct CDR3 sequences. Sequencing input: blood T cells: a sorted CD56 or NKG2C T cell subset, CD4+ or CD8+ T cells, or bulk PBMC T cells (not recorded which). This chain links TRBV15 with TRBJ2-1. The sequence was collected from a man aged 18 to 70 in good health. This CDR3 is CATRLPSSYNEQFF.